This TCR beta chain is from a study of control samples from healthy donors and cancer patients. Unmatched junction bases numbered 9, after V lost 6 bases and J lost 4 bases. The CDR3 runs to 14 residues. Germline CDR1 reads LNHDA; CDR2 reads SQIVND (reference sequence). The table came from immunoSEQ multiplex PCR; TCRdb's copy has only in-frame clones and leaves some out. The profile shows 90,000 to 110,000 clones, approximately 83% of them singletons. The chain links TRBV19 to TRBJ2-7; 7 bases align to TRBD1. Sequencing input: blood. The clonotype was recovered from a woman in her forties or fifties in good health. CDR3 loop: CASRGSGDRYEQYF. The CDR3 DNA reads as TGTGCCAGTAGAGGATCCGGGGACAGATACGAGCAGTACTTC.